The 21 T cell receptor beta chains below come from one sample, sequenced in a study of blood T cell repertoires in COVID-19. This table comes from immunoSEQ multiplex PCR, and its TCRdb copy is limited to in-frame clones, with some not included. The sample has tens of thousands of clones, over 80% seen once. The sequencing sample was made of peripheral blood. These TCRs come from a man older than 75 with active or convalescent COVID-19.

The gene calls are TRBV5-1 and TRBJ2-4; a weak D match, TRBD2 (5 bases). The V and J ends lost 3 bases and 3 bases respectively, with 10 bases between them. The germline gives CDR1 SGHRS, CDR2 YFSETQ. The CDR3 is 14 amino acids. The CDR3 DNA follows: TGCGCCAGCAGCTCTTCGGGGTTCAAAAACATTCAGTACTTC. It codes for CASSSSGFKNIQYF.

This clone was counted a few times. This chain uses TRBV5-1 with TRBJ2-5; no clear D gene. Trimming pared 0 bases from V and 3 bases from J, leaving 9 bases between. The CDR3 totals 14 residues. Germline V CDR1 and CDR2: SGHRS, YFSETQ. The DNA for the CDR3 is TGCGCCAGCAGCTTGGCATCTCGGGAAGAGACCCAGTACTTC. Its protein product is CASSLASREETQYF. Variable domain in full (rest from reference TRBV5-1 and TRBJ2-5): KAGVTQTPRYLIKTRGQQVTLSCSPISGHRSVSWYQQTPGQGLQFLFEYFSETQRNKGNFPGRFSGRQFSNSRSEMNVSTLELGDSALYLCASSLASREETQYFGPGTRLLVL.

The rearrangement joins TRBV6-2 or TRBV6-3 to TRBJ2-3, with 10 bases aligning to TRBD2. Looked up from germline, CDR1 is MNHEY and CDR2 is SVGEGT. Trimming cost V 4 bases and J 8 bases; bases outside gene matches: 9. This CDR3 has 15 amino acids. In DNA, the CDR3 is TGTGCCAGCAGTTCCCAGAGCGGGAGGGCCCCTACGCAGTATTTT. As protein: CASSSQSGRAPTQYF.

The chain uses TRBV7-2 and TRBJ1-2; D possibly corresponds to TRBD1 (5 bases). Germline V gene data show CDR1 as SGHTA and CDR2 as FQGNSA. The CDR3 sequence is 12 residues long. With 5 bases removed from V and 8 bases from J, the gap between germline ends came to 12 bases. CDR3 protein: CASSTTAIGYTF. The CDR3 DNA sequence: TGTGCCAGCAGCACGACAGCTATCGGCTACACCTTC.

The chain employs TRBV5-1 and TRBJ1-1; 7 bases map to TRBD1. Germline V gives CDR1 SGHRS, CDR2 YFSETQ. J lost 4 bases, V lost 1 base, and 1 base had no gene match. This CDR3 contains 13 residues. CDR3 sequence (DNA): TGCGCCAGCAGCTTGTACAGGGGCACTGAAGCTTTCTTT. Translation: CASSLYRGTEAFF. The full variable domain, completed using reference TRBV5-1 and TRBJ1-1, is KAGVTQTPRYLIKTRGQQVTLSCSPISGHRSVSWYQQTPGQGLQFLFEYFSETQRNKGNFPGRFSGRQFSNSRSEMNVSTLELGDSALYLCASSLYRGTEAFFGQGTRLTVV.

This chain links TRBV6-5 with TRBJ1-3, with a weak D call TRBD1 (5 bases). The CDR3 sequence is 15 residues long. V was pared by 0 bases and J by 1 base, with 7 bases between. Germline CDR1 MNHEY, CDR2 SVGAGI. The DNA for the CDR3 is TGTGCCAGCAGTTACTCGCAGGGTTCTGGAAACACCATATATTTT. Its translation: CASSYSQGSGNTIYF.

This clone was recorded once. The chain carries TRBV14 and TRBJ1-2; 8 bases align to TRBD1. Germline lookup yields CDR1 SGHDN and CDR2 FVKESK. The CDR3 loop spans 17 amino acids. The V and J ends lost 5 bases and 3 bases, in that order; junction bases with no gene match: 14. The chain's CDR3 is CASSKRAGGVGDYGYTF. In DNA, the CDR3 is TGTGCCAGCAGCAAAAGGGCAGGGGGCGTTGGCGACTATGGCTACACCTTC.

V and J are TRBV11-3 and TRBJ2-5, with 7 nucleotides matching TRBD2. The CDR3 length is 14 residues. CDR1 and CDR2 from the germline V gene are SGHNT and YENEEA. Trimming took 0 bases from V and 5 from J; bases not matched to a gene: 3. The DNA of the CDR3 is TGTGCCAGCAGCTTAGAGACTAGCTTCGAGACCCAGTACTTC. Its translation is CASSLETSFETQYF.

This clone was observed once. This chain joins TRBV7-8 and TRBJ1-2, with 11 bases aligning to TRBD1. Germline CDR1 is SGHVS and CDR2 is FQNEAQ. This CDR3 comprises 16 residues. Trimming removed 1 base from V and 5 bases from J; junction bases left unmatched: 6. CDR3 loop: CASSLGGTGGVYGYTF. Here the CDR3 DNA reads TGTGCCAGCAGCTTAGGTGGGACAGGGGGTGTTTATGGCTACACCTTC.

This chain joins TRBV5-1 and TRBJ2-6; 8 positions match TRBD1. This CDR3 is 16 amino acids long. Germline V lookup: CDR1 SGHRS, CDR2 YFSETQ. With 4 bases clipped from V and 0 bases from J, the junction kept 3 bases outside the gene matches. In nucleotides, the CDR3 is TGCGCCAGCAGCACAGGGGGATCCTCTGGGGCCAACGTCCTGACTTTC. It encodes CASSTGGSSGANVLTF.

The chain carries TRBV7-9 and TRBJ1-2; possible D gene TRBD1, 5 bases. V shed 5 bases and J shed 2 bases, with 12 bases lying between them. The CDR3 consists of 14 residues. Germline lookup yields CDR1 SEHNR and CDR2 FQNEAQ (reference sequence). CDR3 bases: TGTGCCAGCAGCCGATTGGGGGGAAACTATGGCTACACCTTC. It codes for CASSRLGGNYGYTF.

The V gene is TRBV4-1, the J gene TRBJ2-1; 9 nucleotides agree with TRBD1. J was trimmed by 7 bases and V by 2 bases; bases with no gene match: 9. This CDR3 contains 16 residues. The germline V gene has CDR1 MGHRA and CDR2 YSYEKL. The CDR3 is CASSQQGGTGKNEQFF. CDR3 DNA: TGCGCCAGCAGCCAACAAGGCGGGACAGGGAAAAATGAGCAGTTCTTC.

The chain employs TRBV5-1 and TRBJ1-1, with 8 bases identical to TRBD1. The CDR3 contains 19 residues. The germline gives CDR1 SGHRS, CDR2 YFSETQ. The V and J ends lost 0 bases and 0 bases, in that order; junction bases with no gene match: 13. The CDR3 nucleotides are TGCGCCAGCAGCTTGGGACATATTATAGGGACAGGACTGAACACTGAAGCTTTCTTT. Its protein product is CASSLGHIIGTGLNTEAFF.

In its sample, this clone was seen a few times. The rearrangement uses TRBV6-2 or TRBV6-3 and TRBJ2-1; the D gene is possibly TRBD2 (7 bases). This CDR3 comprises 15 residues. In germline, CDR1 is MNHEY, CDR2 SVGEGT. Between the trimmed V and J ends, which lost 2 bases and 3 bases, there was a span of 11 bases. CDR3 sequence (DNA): TGTGCCAGCAGTTACGTAGGGGGGGGCTACAATGAGCAGTTCTTC. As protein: CASSYVGGGYNEQFF.

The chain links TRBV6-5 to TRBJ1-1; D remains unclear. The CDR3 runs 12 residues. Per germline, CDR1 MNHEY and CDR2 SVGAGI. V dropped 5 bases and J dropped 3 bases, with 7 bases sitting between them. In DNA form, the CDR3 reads TGTGCCAGCAGTCGCCCGGACACTGAAGCTTTCTTT. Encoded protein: CASSRPDTEAFF.

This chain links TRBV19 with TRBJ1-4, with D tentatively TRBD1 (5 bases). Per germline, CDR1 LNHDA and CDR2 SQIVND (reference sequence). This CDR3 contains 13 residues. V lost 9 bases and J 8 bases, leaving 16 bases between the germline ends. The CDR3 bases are TGTGCCAGCCGGAGGGACGGTGGGGAAAAACTGTTTTTT. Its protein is CASRRDGGEKLFF.

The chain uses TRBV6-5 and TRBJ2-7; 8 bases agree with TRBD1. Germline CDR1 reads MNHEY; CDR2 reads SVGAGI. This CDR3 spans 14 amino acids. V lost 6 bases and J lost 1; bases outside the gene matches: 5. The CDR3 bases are TGTGCCAGCAGGCCAGACAGGGGATCCTACGAGCAGTACTTC. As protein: CASRPDRGSYEQYF.

The CDR3 DNA reads TGTGCCAGCAGCGAGACGGAAGGGACAGGGGATCATTATACGCAGTATTTT. Translated, it gives CASSETEGTGDHYTQYF. This chain joins TRBV11-2 and TRBJ2-3; 10 positions match TRBD1. This CDR3 is 17 amino acids long. Germline loops: CDR1 SGHAT, CDR2 FQNNGV. After removal of 5 bases from V and 7 bases from J, the junction contained 15 bases not matched to a gene. Based on the CDR3 plus reference TRBV11-2 and TRBJ2-3, the full variable domain is EAGVAQSPRYKIIEKRQSVAFWCNPISGHATLYWYQQILGQGPKLLIQFQNNGVVDDSQLPKDRFSAERLKGVDSTLKIQPAKLEDSAVYLCASSETEGTGDHYTQYFGPGTRLTVL.

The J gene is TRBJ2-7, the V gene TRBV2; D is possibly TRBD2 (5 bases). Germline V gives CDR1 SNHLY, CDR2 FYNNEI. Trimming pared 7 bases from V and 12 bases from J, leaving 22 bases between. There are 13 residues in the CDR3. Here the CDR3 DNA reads TGTGCCAGCAAGAGGGATTTAGGCATCCCGGCGTACTTC. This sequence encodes CASKRDLGIPAYF.

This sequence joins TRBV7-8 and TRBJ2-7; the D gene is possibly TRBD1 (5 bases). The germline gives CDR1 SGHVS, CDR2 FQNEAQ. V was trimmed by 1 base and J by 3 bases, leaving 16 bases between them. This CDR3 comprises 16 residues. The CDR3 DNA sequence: TGTGCCAGCAGCTTAGTGGTAGGGGCAGTCGGCTACGAGCAGTACTTC. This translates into CASSLVVGAVGYEQYF.

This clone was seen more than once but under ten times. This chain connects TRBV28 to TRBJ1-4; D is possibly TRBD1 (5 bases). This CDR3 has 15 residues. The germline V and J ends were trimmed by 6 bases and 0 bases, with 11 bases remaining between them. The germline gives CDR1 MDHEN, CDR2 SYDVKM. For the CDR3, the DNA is TGTGCCAGCAGGCCCCTGACAGCAACTAATGAAAAACTGTTTTTT. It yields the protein CASRPLTATNEKLFF.